This passage covers 29 T cell receptor beta chains from one sample sequenced in a study of T cell responses to AZD1222 COVID-19 vaccine. Some clones are missing from TCRdb's copy, which holds only in-frame ones; the method was immunoSEQ multiplex PCR. Of roughly 96,000 clones listed, over 75% are singletons. The sequences come from peripheral blood, collected on day 0 of AZD1222 vaccination. These receptors were obtained from an adult in good health.

J is TRBJ1-5 and V is TRBV27; D not resolved. CDR1 and CDR2 (germline): MNHEY, SMNVEV (reference sequence). The length of the CDR3 is 16 residues. Trimming took 0 bases from V and 2 from J, leaving 11 bases between them. The CDR3 reads CASSLSTGRGNQPQHF. CDR3 DNA: TGTGCCAGCAGTTTATCCACGGGAAGGGGCAATCAGCCCCAGCATTTT.

CDR3 in DNA: TGTGCCAGCAGCCAAACAATCCCTCGACTCCTTATCGCCGATACGCAGTATTTT. Amino acids: CASSQTIPRLLIADTQYF. The genes are TRBV3-1 (or the pseudogene TRBV3-2) and TRBJ2-3; D gene uncertain. Trimming left V 2 bases short and J 6 bases short, with 24 bases between. CDR1 LGHDT and CDR2 YNNKEL come from the germline V gene (reference sequence). The CDR3 sequence is 18 residues long.

The chain links TRBV12-5 to TRBJ1-4, with D unclear. Germline CDR1 and CDR2: LGHNT and FRNRAP. This CDR3 is 11 amino acids long. Trimming removed 4 bases at V and 4 bases at J, with 1 base between. This CDR3 is CASGYNEKLFF. As DNA, the CDR3 is TGTGCTAGTGGTTATAATGAAAAACTGTTTTTT.

The chain uses TRBV3-1 (or the pseudogene TRBV3-2) and TRBJ1-6, with TRBD1 matching 9 bases. CDR3 length: 15 residues. V lost 2 bases, J lost 7 bases, and 3 bases stayed unmatched. Germline V gene data show CDR1 as LGHDT and CDR2 as YNNKEL (reference sequence). CDR3 in amino acids: CASSQLGTGNSPLHF. CDR3 bases: TGTGCCAGCAGCCAACTCGGGACAGGGAATTCACCCCTCCACTTT.

The chain recombines TRBV19 with TRBJ2-1; 9 bases line up with TRBD1. The germline V gene encodes CDR1 LNHDA and CDR2 SQIVND (reference sequence). This CDR3 is 15 amino acids long. With 2 bases clipped from V and 6 bases from J, the junction kept 5 bases outside the gene matches. The CDR3 DNA sequence: TGTGCCAGTAGTATAAACCGGGACAGGGTCAATGAGCAGTTCTTC. Amino acids: CASSINRDRVNEQFF.

The chain has TRBV18 and TRBJ1-4, with D maybe TRBD1 (6 bases). CDR3 length: 14 residues. The germline CDR1 and CDR2 sequences are KGHSH and LQKENI. Between the trimmed V and J ends, which lost 3 bases and 3 bases, there was a span of 8 bases. The CDR3 sequence is CASSPDSANEKLFF. The DNA for the CDR3 is TGTGCCAGCTCACCGGACAGCGCTAATGAAAAACTGTTTTTT.

This clone showed up just once. This chain joins TRBV6-1 and TRBJ1-1, with a weak D call TRBD1 (6 bases). V was clipped by 0 bases and J by 1 base, with 18 bases between them. Germline V gene data show CDR1 as MNHNS and CDR2 as SASEGT. The CDR3 sequence is 18 residues long. CDR3: CASSEAGDRSGRNTEAFF. The CDR3 DNA sequence: TGTGCCAGCAGTGAAGCAGGAGACAGGTCAGGAAGGAACACTGAAGCTTTCTTT.

The table lists this clone with a count of one. This chain links TRBV7-8 with TRBJ2-3, with D possibly being TRBD1 (6 bases). Trimming shortened V by 1 base and J by 5 bases, and 10 bases separated the two germline ends. Germline CDR1 reads SGHVS; CDR2 reads FQNEAQ. The CDR3 totals 14 residues. CDR3 nucleotides: TGTGCCAGCAGCTTAGTTCCAGGGGTAGATACGCAGTATTTT. This sequence encodes CASSLVPGVDTQYF.

CDR3 nucleotide sequence: TGCGCCAGCAGCTCCGGGGACCCTAACTATGGCTACACCTTC. This translates into CASSSGDPNYGYTF. V is TRBV5-1 and J is TRBJ1-2, with a tentative D call TRBD1 (5 bases). The V gene lost 3 bases and the J gene lost 0 bases, with 9 bases spanning the gap. The CDR3 consists of 14 residues. The V gene's germline CDR1 is SGHRS and CDR2 YFSETQ.

The V and J genes are TRBV4-1 and TRBJ1-2, with TRBD1 matching 7 bases. V lost 5 bases, J lost 1 base, and 4 bases stayed unmatched. The CDR3 is made up of 14 amino acids. Germline V gene lookup returns CDR1 MGHRA and CDR2 YSYEKL. CDR3 in DNA: TGCGCCAGCAGCGCCTACAGGGGTAACTATGGCTACACCTTC. Translating it yields CASSAYRGNYGYTF.

The rearrangement uses TRBV25-1 and TRBJ1-6; D perhaps matches TRBD1 (5 bases). Germline loops: CDR1 MGHDK, CDR2 SYGVNS. CDR3 size: 15 residues. Trimming shortened V by 4 bases and J by 5 bases, and 12 bases separated the two germline ends. CDR3: CASSARVGDNSPLHF. In DNA, the CDR3 is TGTGCCAGCAGTGCGAGGGTAGGGGATAATTCACCCCTCCACTTT.

This chain joins TRBV25-1 and TRBJ2-1; 7 nucleotides align to TRBD2. The CDR3 consists of 14 residues. The ends lost 9 bases at V and 5 bases at J; junction bases unmatched: 10. The V gene's germline CDR1 is MGHDK and CDR2 SYGVNS. The CDR3 reads CASRAGASDNEQFF. CDR3 in DNA: TGTGCCAGTAGGGCGGGAGCGAGCGACAATGAGCAGTTCTTC.

V usage is TRBV28 and J usage is TRBJ2-7; maybe TRBD1 (6 bases). Germline V lookup: CDR1 MDHEN, CDR2 SYDVKM. The CDR3 length is 21 residues. V was pared by 2 bases and J by 0 bases, with 29 bases between. The CDR3 DNA is TGTGCCAGCAGTTTAATTAAAGACAGGTGGGGACAAATCCACAGCTCCTACGAGCAGTACTTC. It translates to CASSLIKDRWGQIHSSYEQYF.

V usage is TRBV28 and J usage is TRBJ1-6, with D unclear. The CDR3 spans 14 residues. In germline, CDR1 is MDHEN, CDR2 SYDVKM. Trimming removed 6 bases from V and 0 bases from J, with 6 bases in between. The CDR3 region has the DNA TGTGCCAGCAGGGTATTCTCCTATAATTCACCCCTCCACTTT. This translates into CASRVFSYNSPLHF.

This clone was seen more than once but under ten times. The gene calls are TRBV5-1 and TRBJ2-2, with a possible D match to TRBD2 (6 bases). CDR3 size: 16 residues. The V end lost 5 bases, the J end lost 1 base, and 15 bases lay between the germline ends. The V gene's germline CDR1 is SGHRS and CDR2 YFSETQ. Here the CDR3 DNA reads TGCGCCAGCAGTTTTGGACTAACAAGGAACACCGGGGAGCTGTTTTTT. Amino acid sequence: CASSFGLTRNTGELFF.

DNA for the CDR3: TGTGCCAGCAGCTTAGGGGATCGGCGGGGAATAGGAGAGACCCAGTACTTC. Protein product: CASSLGDRRGIGETQYF. This chain uses TRBV7-6 with TRBJ2-5; tentatively, D is TRBD2 (6 bases). Trimming cost V 1 base and J 4 bases, with 19 bases left between them. The CDR3 spans 17 residues. Germline V gene sequence: CDR1 SGHVS, CDR2 FNYEAQ. Variable domain in full (rest from reference TRBV7-6 and TRBJ2-5): GAGVSQSPRYKVTKRGQDVALRCDPISGHVSLYWYRQALGQGPEFLTYFNYEAQQDKSGLPNDRFSAERPEGSISTLTIQRTEQRDSAMYRCASSLGDRRGIGETQYFGPGTRLLVL.

This clone was seen more than once but under ten times. The chain recombines TRBV5-6 with TRBJ2-1; D is undetermined. Germline V lookup: CDR1 SGHDT, CDR2 YYEEEE. Trimming shortened V by 0 bases and J by 12 bases, and 13 bases separated the two germline ends. The CDR3 runs to 13 residues. The CDR3 loop is CASSLGPPGWQFF. For the CDR3, the DNA is TGTGCCAGCAGCTTGGGCCCCCCTGGTTGGCAGTTCTTC.

This chain links TRBV7-9 with TRBJ2-5; 7 nucleotides match TRBD2. Germline lookup yields CDR1 SEHNR and CDR2 FQNEAQ (reference sequence). The trim removed 5 bases at V and 5 bases at J, leaving 8 bases unmatched. The CDR3 contains 14 residues. The CDR3 bases are TGTGCCAGCAGCCTCTCTCTGGGGGGGGAGACCCAGTACTTC. Its protein is CASSLSLGGETQYF.

The V gene is TRBV9, the J gene TRBJ2-5, with no clear D. V was cut by 0 bases and J by 5 bases, with 11 bases left in between. Per the germline V gene, CDR1 is SGDLS and CDR2 is YYNGEE. The length of the CDR3 is 14 residues. The CDR3 sequence is CASSVGRAAETQYF. In DNA, the CDR3 is TGTGCCAGCAGCGTAGGTCGGGCAGCCGAGACCCAGTACTTC.

This clone is a singleton in its sample. The genes are TRBV9 and TRBJ1-1; the D is unclear. In germline, CDR1 is SGDLS, CDR2 YYNGEE. The CDR3 sequence is 12 residues long. Trimming pared 0 bases from V and 9 bases from J, leaving 9 bases between. CDR3 nucleotide sequence: TGTGCCAGCAGCGTAGATTCGACTCAAGCTTTCTTT. This translates into CASSVDSTQAFF.

The chain joins TRBV28 to TRBJ1-2; no definite D call. The CDR3 extends over 13 amino acids. The V end was cut by 3 bases, the J end by 7 bases, with 12 bases between. The germline V gene encodes CDR1 MDHEN and CDR2 SYDVKM. In DNA, the CDR3 is TGTGCCAGCAGTTTCTCGCGGGTTACTGGCTACACCTTC. It yields the protein CASSFSRVTGYTF.

The V call is TRBV19, the J call TRBJ1-1; D is possibly TRBD1 (6 bases). There are 16 residues in the CDR3. Germline V gene sequence: CDR1 LNHDA, CDR2 SQIVND (reference sequence). V lost 2 bases to trimming and J lost 1 base, with 14 bases between them. The CDR3 protein is CASSIRGGHTNTEAFF. DNA for the CDR3: TGTGCCAGTAGTATAAGAGGGGGACACACGAACACTGAAGCTTTCTTT.

The V and J genes are TRBV7-2 and TRBJ2-7; 7 nucleotides line up with TRBD1. V trimming: 5 bases; J trimming: 3 bases; junction bases outside the gene matches: 7. Germline CDR1 and CDR2: SGHTA and FQGNSA. The CDR3 consists of 14 residues. The CDR3 here is CASSPGTVGYEQYF. The CDR3 DNA reads as TGTGCCAGCAGCCCCGGGACAGTTGGCTACGAGCAGTACTTC. Variable domain in full (rest from reference TRBV7-2 and TRBJ2-7): GAGVSQSPSNKVTEKGKDVELRCDPISGHTALYWYRQSLGQGLEFLIYFQGNSAPDKSGLPSDRFSAERTGGSVSTLTIQRTQQEDSAVYLCASSPGTVGYEQYFGPGTRLTVT.

The sample holds a few counts of this clone. This chain uses TRBV5-3 with TRBJ1-3; 10 bases are shared with TRBD1. TRBV5-3 is an open reading frame, and its role is uncertain. The CDR3 spans 17 residues. Trimming cost V 0 bases and J 6 bases; bases outside gene matches: 9. Here the CDR3 reads CARSLEEPGTGENTIYF. CDR3 DNA sequence: TGTGCCAGAAGCTTGGAGGAACCCGGGACAGGGGAAAACACCATATATTTT.

The rearrangement joins TRBV5-1 to TRBJ1-1, with D perhaps matching TRBD1 (5 bases). The CDR3 is made up of 15 amino acids. The V and J ends lost 0 bases and 0 bases respectively, with 9 bases between them. Germline-derived CDR1 and CDR2 are SGHRS and YFSETQ. CDR3 sequence (DNA): TGCGCCAGCAGCTTGGATCCAGGGATGAACACTGAAGCTTTCTTT. Residues: CASSLDPGMNTEAFF.

V is TRBV4-3 and J is TRBJ2-1; D gene uncertain. The CDR3 runs to 16 residues. Trimming removed 1 base from V and 2 bases from J, with 12 bases in between. Germline CDR1 reads LGHNA; CDR2 reads YSLEER. The CDR3 loop reads CASSQVWGITYNEQFF. The DNA for the CDR3 is TGCGCCAGCAGCCAAGTATGGGGTATTACCTACAATGAGCAGTTCTTC.

The chain combines TRBV6-4 with TRBJ1-6; D gene uncertain. The V end was cut by 2 bases, the J end by 7 bases, with 12 bases between. Germline values: CDR1 MRHNA, CDR2 SNTAGT. This CDR3 is 15 amino acids long. The CDR3 is CASSDGPDPNSPLHF. The CDR3 DNA is TGTGCCAGCAGTGACGGTCCAGACCCAAATTCACCCCTCCACTTT.

The rearrangement joins TRBV5-4 to TRBJ2-2; 8 bases fit TRBD2. This CDR3 is built from 17 residues. V was clipped by 0 bases and J by 5 bases; unmatched bases: 9. CDR1 is SGHNT and CDR2 is YYREEE in the germline V gene (reference sequence). CDR3 coding DNA: TGTGCCAGCAGCTTGGGGGGATCGGGAGGGCAAACCGGGGAGCTGTTTTTT. This sequence encodes CASSLGGSGGQTGELFF.

The J gene is TRBJ2-5, the V gene TRBV7-3; 7 bases are a match to TRBD1. CDR3 length equals 15 residues. J was trimmed by 1 base and V by 0 bases; bases with no gene match: 2. Germline V gene data show CDR1 as SGHTA and CDR2 as FQGTGA. The CDR3 reads CASSLTAGGQETQYF. The CDR3 DNA reads as TGTGCCAGCAGCTTAACGGCAGGGGGCCAAGAGACCCAGTACTTC.